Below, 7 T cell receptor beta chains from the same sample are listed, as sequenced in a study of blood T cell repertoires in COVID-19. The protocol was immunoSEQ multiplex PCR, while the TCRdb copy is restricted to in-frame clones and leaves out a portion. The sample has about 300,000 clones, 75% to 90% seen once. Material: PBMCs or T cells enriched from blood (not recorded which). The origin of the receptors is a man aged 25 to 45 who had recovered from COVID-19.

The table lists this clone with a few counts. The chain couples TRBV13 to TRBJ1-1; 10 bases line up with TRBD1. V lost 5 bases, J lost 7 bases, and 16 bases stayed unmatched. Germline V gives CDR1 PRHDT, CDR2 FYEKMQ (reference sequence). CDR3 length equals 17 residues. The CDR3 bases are TGTGCCAGCAGCCGGACAGGGGGGGGCTTGAGCACTGGTGAAGCTTTCTTT. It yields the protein CASSRTGGGLSTGEAFF.

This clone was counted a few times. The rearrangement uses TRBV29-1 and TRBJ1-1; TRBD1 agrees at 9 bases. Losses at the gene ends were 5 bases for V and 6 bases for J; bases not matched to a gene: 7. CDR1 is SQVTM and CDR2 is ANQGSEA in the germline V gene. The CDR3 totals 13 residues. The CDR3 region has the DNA TGCAGCGTTAAGGGACAGGGAGTCTCTGAAGCTTTCTTT. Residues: CSVKGQGVSEAFF. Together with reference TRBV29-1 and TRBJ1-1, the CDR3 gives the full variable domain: SAVISQKPSRDICQRGTSLTIQCQVDSQVTMMFWYRQQPGQSLTLIATANQGSEATYESGFVIDKFPISRPNLTFSTLTVSNMSPEDSSIYLCSVKGQGVSEAFFGQGTRLTVV.

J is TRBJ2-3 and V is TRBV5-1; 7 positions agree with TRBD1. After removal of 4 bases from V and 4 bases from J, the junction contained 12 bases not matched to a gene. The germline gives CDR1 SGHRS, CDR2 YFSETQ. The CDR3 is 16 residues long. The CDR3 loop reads CASSKSGTVMADTQYF. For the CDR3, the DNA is TGCGCCAGCAGCAAATCCGGGACAGTTATGGCAGATACGCAGTATTTT.

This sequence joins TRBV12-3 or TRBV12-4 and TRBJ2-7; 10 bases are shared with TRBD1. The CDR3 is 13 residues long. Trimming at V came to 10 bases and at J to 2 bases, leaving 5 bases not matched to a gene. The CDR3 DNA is TGTGCCATAGGGACAGGGGAGGCCTACGAGCAGTACTTC. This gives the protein CAIGTGEAYEQYF.

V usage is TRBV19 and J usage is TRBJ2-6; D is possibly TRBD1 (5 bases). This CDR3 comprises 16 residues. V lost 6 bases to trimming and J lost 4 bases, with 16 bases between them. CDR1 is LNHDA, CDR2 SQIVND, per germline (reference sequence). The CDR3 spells CASSRPGASGANVLTF. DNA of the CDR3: TGTGCCAGTAGCCGCCCTGGGGCCAGCGGGGCCAACGTCCTGACTTTC.

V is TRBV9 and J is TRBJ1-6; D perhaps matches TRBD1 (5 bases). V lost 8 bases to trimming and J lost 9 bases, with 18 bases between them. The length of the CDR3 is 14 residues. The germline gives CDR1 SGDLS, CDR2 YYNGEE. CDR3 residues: CASQGGGTGSPLHF. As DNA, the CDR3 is TGTGCCAGTCAGGGAGGAGGTACCGGTTCACCCCTCCACTTT. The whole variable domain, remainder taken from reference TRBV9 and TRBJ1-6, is DSGVTQTPKHLITATGQRVTLRCSPRSGDLSVYWYQQSLDQGLQFLIQYYNGEERAKGNILERFSAQQFPDLHSELNLSSLELGDSALYFCASQGGGTGSPLHFGNGTRLTVT.

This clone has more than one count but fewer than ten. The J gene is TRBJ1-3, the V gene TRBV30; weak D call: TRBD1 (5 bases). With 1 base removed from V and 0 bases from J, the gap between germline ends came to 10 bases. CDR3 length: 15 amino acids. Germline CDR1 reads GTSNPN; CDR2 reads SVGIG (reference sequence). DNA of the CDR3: TGTGCCTGGAGTGCAGGGAAAAGCTCTGGAAACACCATATATTTT. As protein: CAWSAGKSSGNTIYF. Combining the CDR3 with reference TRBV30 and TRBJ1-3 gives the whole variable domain SQTIHQWPATLVQPVGSPLSLECTVEGTSNPNLYWYRQAAGRGLQLLFYSVGIGQISSEVPQNLSASRPQDRQFILSSKKLLLSDSGFYLCAWSAGKSSGNTIYFGEGSWLTVV.